This T cell receptor (beta chain) was recovered during a study of blood T cell repertoires in COVID-19. Original processing methods: Estimates of nucleated cell counts were drawn from the amplification of reference gene primers. The method was immunoSEQ multiplex PCR; TCRdb's version includes in-frame clones alone and lacks a portion of them. The V and J calls and clone size were taken over from that table, and D and trimming were inferred from the DNA. The sample includes under 200,000 clones, approximately 85% of them seen just once. V dropped 0 bases and J dropped 2; count of bases not matched to a gene: 6. The CDR3 is 17 amino acids. Germline CDR1 reads SGHRS; CDR2 reads YFSETQ.

The rearrangement uses TRBV5-1 and TRBJ2-3; 10 bases line up with TRBD2. The sample consisted of peripheral blood. The TCR was taken from an elderly woman with acute or convalescent COVID-19. The CDR3 DNA sequence: TGCGCCAGCAGCTTGGGGGCTAGCGGGAGTTCCACAGATACGCAGTATTTT. It codes for CASSLGASGSSTDTQYF. Looking up the rest from reference TRBV5-1 and TRBJ2-3 gives the full variable domain: KAGVTQTPRYLIKTRGQQVTLSCSPISGHRSVSWYQQTPGQGLQFLFEYFSETQRNKGNFPGRFSGRQFSNSRSEMNVSTLELGDSALYLCASSLGASGSSTDTQYFGPGTRLTVL.